Each of the 30 T cell receptor beta chains below was sequenced from the same sample in a study of cytomegalovirus exposure and HLA in healthy donors. The PCR contained 60 Vbeta and 13 Jbeta primers. Generated by immunoSEQ multiplex PCR, the TCRdb table keeps only in-frame clones and is missing some. The sample carries about 130,000 clones, 75% to 85% recorded once. Material for sequencing was PBMCs. The receptors were sampled from a male donor in good health and CMV-seropositive.

A few counts support this clone. CDR3 DNA sequence: TGTGCCTGGCAACCCCAGGCCCCCGCCGGCTACACCTTC. This codes for CAWQPQAPAGYTF. The J gene is TRBJ1-2, the V gene TRBV30; the D is unclear. This CDR3 region has 13 residues. Germline CDR1 GTSNPN, CDR2 SVGIG (reference sequence). The V end was cut by 5 bases, the J end by 8 bases, with 18 bases between.

A few counts support this clone. The genes are TRBV18 and TRBJ2-2, with D possibly matching TRBD1 (5 bases). Between the trimmed V and J ends, which lost 2 bases and 4 bases, there was a span of 14 bases. The V gene's germline CDR1 is KGHSH and CDR2 LQKENI. CDR3 length: 16 amino acids. This CDR3 is CASSPAGISFTGELFF. The CDR3, as DNA: TGTGCCAGCTCACCAGCAGGGATTAGTTTCACCGGGGAGCTGTTTTTT.

The chain employs TRBV5-1 and TRBJ2-7; maybe TRBD2 (5 bases). The CDR3 is 13 amino acids. Trimming shortened V by 4 bases and J by 5 bases, and 13 bases separated the two germline ends. Germline V gives CDR1 SGHRS, CDR2 YFSETQ. The CDR3 loop is CASSLKPRDEQYF. The CDR3 nucleotides read TGCGCCAGCAGCCTCAAACCGAGGGACGAGCAGTACTTC.

Notes on this clone: The junction departs from the called germline gene at one end, perhaps through a read error. This chain uses TRBV7-8 with TRBJ2-6; possibly TRBD1 for D (5 bases). There are 16 residues in the CDR3. The germline V gene has CDR1 SGHVS and CDR2 FQNEAQ. The chain's CDR3 is CASSLAGVSGANGLTF. The CDR3 DNA follows: TGTGCCAGCAGCTTAGCAGGGGTCTCTGGGGCCAACGGCCTGACTTTC.

J is TRBJ2-1 and V is TRBV15; D ambiguous. Germline values: CDR1 LNHNV, CDR2 YYDKDF (reference sequence). Between the trimmed V and J ends, which lost 6 bases and 6 bases, there was a span of 21 bases. This CDR3 comprises 16 residues. CDR3 coding DNA: TGTGCCACCAGTAACGAGGTGACTTCCCCTATCAATGAGCAGTTCTTC. Translating it yields CATSNEVTSPINEQFF.

This clone was counted once. The genes are TRBV11-3 and TRBJ2-2; TRBD1 is a possible D gene (5 bases). This CDR3 contains 16 residues. Germline V gives CDR1 SGHNT, CDR2 YENEEA. Between the trimmed V and J ends, which lost 1 base and 3 bases, there was a span of 12 bases. CDR3 sequence reads: CASSLGQGTDTGELFF. The CDR3 DNA is TGTGCCAGCAGCTTAGGTCAGGGAACGGACACCGGGGAGCTGTTTTTT.

The rearrangement joins TRBV7-9 to TRBJ2-7; D call uncertain. V was clipped by 3 bases and J by 5 bases, with 8 bases between them. Germline CDR1 SEHNR, CDR2 FQNEAQ (reference sequence). CDR3 length equals 12 residues. CDR3: CASSFSRDEQYF. The DNA for the CDR3 is TGTGCCAGCAGCTTTAGCCGCGACGAGCAGTACTTC.

A few counts support this clone. V usage is TRBV28 and J usage is TRBJ1-2, with 8 bases that match TRBD1. In germline, CDR1 is MDHEN, CDR2 SYDVKM. J lost 4 bases, V lost 7 bases, and 8 bases had no gene match. The CDR3 sequence is 14 residues long. Here the CDR3 reads CASTAWTGLYGYTF. The CDR3 bases are TGTGCCAGCACTGCGTGGACAGGGCTCTATGGCTACACCTTC.

This chain connects TRBV7-2 to TRBJ2-5; D unresolved. V gave up 2 bases and J gave up 4 bases, with 11 bases separating them. The CDR3 contains 14 residues. From germline, CDR1 is SGHTA and CDR2 FQGNSA. The CDR3 here is CASSLNRVRETQYF. CDR3 sequence (DNA): TGTGCCAGCAGCTTAAATCGGGTTAGAGAGACCCAGTACTTC.

The chain couples TRBV6-6 to TRBJ2-7; 9 nucleotides match TRBD2. The CDR3 extends over 12 amino acids. CDR1 and CDR2 from the germline V gene are MNHNY and SVGAGI (reference sequence). Trimming at V came to 5 bases and at J to 10 bases, leaving 6 bases not matched to a gene. The CDR3 DNA reads as TGTGCCAGCAGTCAAGGACTAGCGCATCAGTACTTC. This gives the protein CASSQGLAHQYF.

The V and J genes are TRBV28 and TRBJ1-2, with 11 bases fitting TRBD1. The CDR3 contains 15 residues. In germline, CDR1 is MDHEN, CDR2 SYDVKM. Unmatched junction bases numbered 7, after V lost 6 bases and J lost 4 bases. The DNA for the CDR3 is TGTGCCAGCAGCACCCCCGGGACAGGGGGCTATGGCTACACCTTC. Residues: CASSTPGTGGYGYTF.

The gene calls are TRBV13 and TRBJ2-1; 12 bases match TRBD2. This CDR3 spans 15 amino acids. CDR1 is PRHDT, CDR2 FYEKMQ, per germline (reference sequence). J was trimmed by 4 bases and V by 5 bases; bases with no gene match: 3. The CDR3 region has the DNA TGTGCCAGCAGCGTCGGGACTAGCGGGTACAATGAGCAGTTCTTC. Its protein product is CASSVGTSGYNEQFF. The whole variable domain, remainder taken from reference TRBV13 and TRBJ2-1, is AAGVIQSPRHLIKEKRETATLKCYPIPRHDTVYWYQQGPGQDPQFLISFYEKMQSDKGSIPDRFSAQQFSDYHSELNMSSLELGDSALYFCASSVGTSGYNEQFFGPGTRLTVL.

This chain joins TRBV2 and TRBJ1-5, with unresolved D. CDR1 SNHLY and CDR2 FYNNEI come from the germline V gene. Between the trimmed V and J ends, which lost 0 bases and 4 bases, there was a span of 10 bases. The CDR3 has 15 residues. CDR3 sequence reads: CASSEALRGNQPQHF. CDR3 DNA sequence: TGTGCCAGCAGTGAAGCGCTTCGGGGAAATCAGCCCCAGCATTTT.

V is TRBV6-5 and J is TRBJ2-5; D may be TRBD1 (6 bases). The end of the DNA aligns better with TRBJ2-7, so the J call may be wrong. CDR1 and CDR2 (germline): MNHEY, SVGAGI. This CDR3 spans 13 amino acids. The chain's CDR3 is CASSLRTAYEQYF. CDR3 nucleotide sequence: TGTGCCAGCAGTCTTAGGACAGCCTACGAGCAGTACTTC.

The V call is TRBV4-3, the J call TRBJ1-3; 8 bases fit TRBD1. CDR1 and CDR2 (germline): LGHNA, YSLEER. The junction had 8 bases not matched to a gene; V was cut back by 4 bases and J by 0 bases. The length of the CDR3 is 17 residues. The CDR3 is CASSLLPGQDSGNTIYF. CDR3 sequence (DNA): TGCGCCAGCAGCCTTCTCCCGGGACAGGACTCTGGAAACACCATATATTTT.

On this clone: One junction end disagrees with the germline gene, perhaps due to a read error. The J gene is TRBJ2-5, the V gene TRBV7-7; TRBD1 matches 9 bases. The end of the DNA fits TRBJ2-7 better, so the J call may be wrong. This CDR3 comprises 13 residues. Germline CDR1 SSHAT, CDR2 FNYEAQ (reference sequence). The CDR3 DNA reads TGTGCTAGCAGCCCGGGACAGGGATACGAGCAGTACTTC. Translating it yields CASSPGQGYEQYF.

This clone was observed a single time. The genes are TRBV5-4 and TRBJ2-3; 8 bases align to TRBD1. The CDR3 covers 15 residues. V dropped 4 bases and J dropped 4; count of bases not matched to a gene: 8. From germline, CDR1 is SGHNT and CDR2 YYREEE (reference sequence). The CDR3 protein is CASSPGTGVADTQYF. CDR3 nucleotide sequence: TGTGCCAGCAGCCCCGGGACAGGAGTCGCAGATACGCAGTATTTT.

As regards this clone: The same CDR3 also results from other DNA sequences found in this sample. The gene calls are TRBV5-1 and TRBJ2-7; 8 bases are a match to TRBD1. Looked up from germline, CDR1 is SGHRS and CDR2 is YFSETQ. With 2 bases clipped from V and 0 bases from J, the junction kept 1 base outside the gene matches. This CDR3 spans 14 amino acids. Here the CDR3 reads CASSFTGGSYEQYF. Here the CDR3 DNA reads TGCGCCAGCAGCTTTACAGGGGGCTCCTACGAGCAGTACTTC.

The V gene is TRBV5-1, the J gene TRBJ2-1; 15 positions match TRBD2. J gave up 6 bases and V 0 bases, and 4 bases lay outside the gene matches. The CDR3 consists of 17 residues. Germline CDR1 is SGHRS and CDR2 is YFSETQ. The DNA of the CDR3 is TGCGCCAGCAGCTTGGTCCGGACTAGCGGGAGGGTCAATGAGCAGTTCTTC. It is translated as CASSLVRTSGRVNEQFF.

The chain links TRBV2 to TRBJ1-4; TRBD1 is a possible D gene (6 bases). Per germline, CDR1 SNHLY and CDR2 FYNNEI. The CDR3 is 14 amino acids. Trimming stripped 4 bases from V and 0 bases from J, with 6 bases between. The CDR3, as DNA: TGTGCCAGCAGTGGGACAGCAACTAATGAAAAACTGTTTTTT. Encoded protein: CASSGTATNEKLFF.

The chain joins TRBV7-2 to TRBJ1-3; TRBD1 is a possible D gene (6 bases). Trimming took 3 bases from V and 2 from J, leaving 14 bases between them. Germline V gene lookup returns CDR1 SGHTA and CDR2 FQGNSA. This CDR3 spans 16 amino acids. The CDR3 DNA is TGTGCCAGCAGCTTTACAGGGTCTTCAACTGGAAACACCATATATTTT. Its translation is CASSFTGSSTGNTIYF.

The chain links TRBV7-3 to TRBJ2-1, with 12 bases matching TRBD1. CDR1 SGHTA and CDR2 FQGTGA come from the germline V gene. The CDR3 consists of 18 residues. V shed 5 bases, J shed 7 bases, and the junction held 15 bases outside the gene matches. The CDR3 sequence is CASSNLPAGTGGINEQFF. The CDR3 nucleotides read TGTGCCAGCAGCAACCTACCCGCGGGGACAGGGGGCATTAATGAGCAGTTCTTC. Filled out from reference TRBV7-3 and TRBJ2-1, the complete variable domain reads GAGVSQTPSNKVTEKGKYVELRCDPISGHTALYWYRQSLGQGPEFLIYFQGTGAADDSGLPNDRFFAVRPEGSVSTLKIQRTERGDSAVYLCASSNLPAGTGGINEQFFGPGTRLTVL.

This chain connects TRBV5-4 to TRBJ1-2; D is perhaps TRBD1 (6 bases). Germline V gene sequence: CDR1 SGHNT, CDR2 YYREEE (reference sequence). The CDR3 has 14 residues. V was cut by 4 bases and J by 7 bases, with 17 bases left in between. DNA of the CDR3: TGTGCCAGCAGCGTACGCGGGGGGGCTGGTGGCTACACCTTC. This gives the protein CASSVRGGAGGYTF.

The chain's CDR3 is CASSDRLAGGAGSYNEQFF. CDR3 DNA sequence: TGCGCCAGCAGTGATAGACTAGCGGGAGGGGCCGGCTCCTACAATGAGCAGTTCTTC. The gene calls are TRBV10-2 and TRBJ2-1; TRBD2 matches at 14 bases. After removal of 3 bases from V and 0 bases from J, the junction contained 7 bases not matched to a gene. Germline lookup yields CDR1 WSHSY and CDR2 SAAADI. The CDR3 totals 19 residues.

The chain couples TRBV12-5 to TRBJ1-1; 7 bases agree with TRBD1. CDR1 and CDR2 from the germline V gene are LGHNT and FRNRAP. This CDR3 region has 14 residues. V shed 3 bases and J 8 bases; nucleotides not matched to a gene: 9. CDR3 region: CASGFDSGGWEAFF. The CDR3, as DNA: TGTGCTAGTGGTTTCGACTCAGGGGGTTGGGAAGCTTTCTTT.

This rearrangement joins TRBV5-4 to TRBJ2-2, with TRBD2 matching over 8 bases. This CDR3 has 16 residues. Germline CDR1 reads SGHNT; CDR2 reads YYREEE (reference sequence). J lost 6 bases, V lost 0 bases, and 7 bases had no gene match. The CDR3 nucleotides read TGTGCCAGCAGCTTGGCCGTTAGCGGGGCATCCGGGGAGCTGTTTTTT. Encoded protein: CASSLAVSGASGELFF.

This chain uses TRBV7-2 with TRBJ2-7; 11 nucleotides match TRBD2. Germline lookup yields CDR1 SGHTA and CDR2 FQGNSA. The V and J ends lost 0 bases and 4 bases, in that order; junction bases with no gene match: 14. The CDR3 loop spans 19 amino acids. The CDR3 nucleotides are TGTGCCAGCAGCTTAGCGCTGGGAATCTTAGCGGGAGGGGGGTACGAGCAGTACTTC. As protein: CASSLALGILAGGGYEQYF.

The chain combines TRBV4-2 with TRBJ2-1; D unresolved. Trimming shortened V by 1 base and J by 6 bases, and 4 bases separated the two germline ends. The CDR3 has 12 residues. Germline CDR1 and CDR2: LGHNA and YNFKEQ. The CDR3 DNA reads TGTGCCAGCAGCCAAGGGAGCAATGAGCAGTTCTTC. It translates to CASSQGSNEQFF.

V gene TRBV7-9 combines with J gene TRBJ2-7, with a tentative D call TRBD1 (5 bases). Trimming left V 2 bases short and J 12 bases short, with 14 bases between. Looked up from germline, CDR1 is SEHNR and CDR2 is FQNEAQ (reference sequence). This CDR3 has 12 residues. For the CDR3, the DNA is TGTGCCAGCAGCTTACCCAGGGTAGGGTCGTACTTC. The encoded protein is CASSLPRVGSYF.

In its sample, this clone was seen a few times. The limits of the CDR3 on the DNA are not certain, so only TCRdb's listed CDR3 is given. This chain joins TRBV28 and TRBJ2-3; no DNA check was done on the table's D call, TRBD2. CDR1 and CDR2 (germline): MDHEN, SYDVKM. Counting both end residues, the CDR3 totals 17 amino acids. The CDR3 loop reads CASSLAQAGAWSDTQYF.